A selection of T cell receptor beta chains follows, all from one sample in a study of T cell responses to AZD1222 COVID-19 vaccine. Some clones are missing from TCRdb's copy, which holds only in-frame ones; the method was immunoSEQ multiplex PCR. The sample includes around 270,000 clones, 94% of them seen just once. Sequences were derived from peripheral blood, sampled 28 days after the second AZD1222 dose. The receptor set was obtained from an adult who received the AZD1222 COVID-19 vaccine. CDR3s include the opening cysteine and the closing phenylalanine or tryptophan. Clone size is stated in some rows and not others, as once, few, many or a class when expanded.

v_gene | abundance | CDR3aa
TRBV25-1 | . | CASSGEANYGYTF
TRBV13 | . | CASSLRGAYGYTF
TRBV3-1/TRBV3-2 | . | CASSRRQGLFEQYF
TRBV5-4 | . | CASSLGRGPEAFF
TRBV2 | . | CAAQEGLAGEQYF
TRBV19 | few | CASSTQGATNEKLFF
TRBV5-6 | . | CASSSLPAGGYEQYF
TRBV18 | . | CASSPRTSGGAWSTDTQYF
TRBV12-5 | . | CASGLGTGELGAFF
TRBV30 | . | CAWSRSIGGTEAFF
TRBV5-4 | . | CASSLGQVYEQYF
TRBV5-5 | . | CASSFGTEGGEKLFF
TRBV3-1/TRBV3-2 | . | CASSQDSGSGELFF
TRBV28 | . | CASSLPHFGVNTEAFF
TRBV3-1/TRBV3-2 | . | CASSQGLAASTDTQYF
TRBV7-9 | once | CASSLTGPYNEQFF
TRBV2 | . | CASSVGGGNYGYTF
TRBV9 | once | CASSVAEDTQYF
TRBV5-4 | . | CASSLSGTSTDTQYF
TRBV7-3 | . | CASSLSSSYNSPLHF
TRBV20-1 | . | CSAGGTDTQYF
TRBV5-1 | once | CASSLAGRGAGYTF
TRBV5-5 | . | CASSRLEEQFF
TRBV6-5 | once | CASRDAGTLSHEQFF
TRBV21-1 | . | CASSKEAGAGALPNNSPLHF
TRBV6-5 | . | CASSYSSGGEQFF
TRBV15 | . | CATGMWGGTEAFF
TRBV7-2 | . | CASSLEGLAGVGTYEQYF
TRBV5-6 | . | CASSSTRTGRWGEQYF
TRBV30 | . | CAWSVPRGAGGDQPQHF
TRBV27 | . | CASSPGTSLNEQFF
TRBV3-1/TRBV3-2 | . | CASSQRLAGGQETQYF
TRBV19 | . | CASSPSPGTARTYGYTF
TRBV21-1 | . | CASSKAWDNSPLHF
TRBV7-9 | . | CASSLDSGAPLHF
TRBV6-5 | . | CASSFTGGGRREQYF
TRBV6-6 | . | CASRLTGVGNTIYF
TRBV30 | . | CACSGRYSNQPQHF